This T cell receptor beta chain was found in a study of tumor and adjacent non-tumor tissue in lung cancer. Looking at the study overall: Patients comprised about a dozen adenocarcinoma, a couple of squamous cell carcinoma and 1 small cell lung cancer. On average, productive TCRbeta reads reached roughly 4 million per sample.

TCRbeta libraries were built with three rounds of nested PCR, modified from ARM-PCR. In TCRdb, the multiplex PCR reads were re-called with MiXCR into one record per CDR3 protein. Among 65,000 to 70,000 distinct CDR3 sequences listed, roughly three fifths were seen once. Remarks on this clonotype: Its target is unknown.

Study-wide findings and caveats: TCR diversity was significantly greater in tumor than normal lung tissue.

RNA was extracted from bulk tissue without any cell sorting. The CDR3 consists of 16 residues. Germline CDR1 reads SEHNR; CDR2 reads FQNEAQ (reference sequence). Trimming removed 5 bases from V and 12 bases from J, with 26 bases in between. The material sequenced was lung tumor tissue. This TCR derives from a man aged 45-65 years with non-small cell lung cancer. The V call is TRBV7-9, the J call TRBJ2-1; possible D gene TRBD1, 5 bases. DNA of the CDR3: TGTGCCAGCAGCCGAATAATTGGACGGACGTATAGGGGGCAGTTCTTC. It yields the protein CASSRIIGRTYRGQFF. The complete variable domain, with remaining parts taken from reference TRBV7-9 and TRBJ2-1, reads DTGVSQNPRHKITKRGQNVTFRCDPISEHNRLYWYRQTLGQGPEFLTYFQNEAQLEKSRLLSDRFSAERPKGSFSTLEIQRTEQGDSAMYLCASSRIIGRTYRGQFFGPGTRLTVL.